The 26 T cell receptor beta chains in this list originate from one sample, sequenced in a study of T cells in Graves' hyperthyroidism and ophthalmopathy. RNA transcripts provided the source from which TCR beta CDR3 regions were amplified. The primer set for the first-round RT-PCR of the TCR CDR3 was HTBI. MiXCR, run by TCRdb on the multiplex PCR reads, gives a single entry per CDR3 protein. The repertoire holds some 760,000 distinct CDR3 sequences, with roughly 15% as singletons. Sequencing input: blood. All receptors come from a woman aged 18-29 years with Graves' hyperthyroidism.

In this sample, this clonotype turned up many times. The gene calls are TRBV7-9 and TRBJ2-7, with D unresolved. Germline V gene sequence: CDR1 SEHNR, CDR2 FQNEAQ (reference sequence). V lost 5 bases to trimming and J lost 3 bases, with 11 bases between them. This CDR3 spans 13 amino acids. CDR3 DNA: TGTGCCAGCAGCAGACCAGATGACTACGAGCAGTACTTC. Its translation is CASSRPDDYEQYF.

V usage is TRBV3-1 and J usage is TRBJ1-5, with no clear D. V lost 6 bases and J 3 bases, leaving 18 bases between the germline ends. The CDR3 contains 16 residues. Looked up from germline, CDR1 is LGHDT and CDR2 is YNNKEL (reference sequence). The DNA for the CDR3 is TGTGCCAGCAGTGACTCTCGGCAGCGACCCAATCAGCCCCAGCATTTT. Translation: CASSDSRQRPNQPQHF. Drawing the rest from reference TRBV3-1 and TRBJ1-5, the complete variable domain is DTAVSQTPKYLVTQMGNDKSIKCEQNLGHDTMYWYKQDSKKFLKIMFSYNNKELIINETVPNRFSPKSPDKAHLNLHINSLELGDSAVYFCASSDSRQRPNQPQHFGDGTRLSIL.

V gene TRBV4-1 combines with J gene TRBJ2-5; maybe TRBD2 (5 bases). The CDR3 consists of 18 residues. Trimming took off 1 base at V and 4 bases at J, with 22 bases between the two ends. CDR1 and CDR2 (germline): MGHRA, YSYEKL. Here the CDR3 DNA reads TGCGCCAGCAGCCAAGGATCGTCCTCGGGGTTGTTGAGAGAGACCCAGTACTTC. This codes for CASSQGSSSGLLRETQYF.

The rearrangement links TRBV9 to TRBJ2-1, with TRBD1 matching over 8 bases. The DNA end favors TRBJ2-7, so the J call may be wrong. Germline CDR1 is SGDLS and CDR2 is YYNGEE. This CDR3 region has 15 residues. The CDR3 bases are TGTGCCAGCAGCGTAGGGACAGGGCCCTACAATGAGCAGTACTTC. This codes for CASSVGTGPYNEQYF.

This clonotype has at least ten counts. V gene TRBV28 combines with J gene TRBJ2-7, with D possibly being TRBD2 (6 bases). The CDR3 covers 14 residues. The V end lost 7 bases, the J end lost 2 bases, and 15 bases lay between the germline ends. CDR1 and CDR2 (germline): MDHEN, SYDVKM. The CDR3 loop reads CASTISREPYEQYF. In DNA, the CDR3 is TGTGCCAGCACTATATCTCGGGAGCCCTACGAGCAGTACTTC. Using reference TRBV28 and TRBJ2-7 for the parts outside the CDR3, the full variable domain is DVKVTQSSRYLVKRTGEKVFLECVQDMDHENMFWYRQDPGLGLRLIYFSYDVKMKEKGDIPEGYSVSREKKERFSLILESASTNQTSMYLCASTISREPYEQYFGPGTRLTVT.

This clonotype was seen only once. CDR3 residues: CASSQTSGTRLVEQFF. The CDR3 nucleotides read TGCGCCAGCAGCCAAACCTCCGGGACTAGACTGGTTGAGCAGTTCTTC. The chain employs TRBV4-3 and TRBJ2-1; TRBD2 matches 8 bases. The CDR3 has 16 residues. Looked up from germline, CDR1 is LGHNA and CDR2 is YSLEER. V lost 2 bases, J lost 9 bases, and 12 bases stayed unmatched.

The chain links TRBV27 to TRBJ2-1, with D uncertain. V was cut by 4 bases and J by 0 bases, with 10 bases left in between. Germline-derived CDR1 and CDR2 are MNHEY and SMNVEV (reference sequence). This CDR3 is built from 15 residues. CDR3 sequence (DNA): TGTGCCAGCAGTTCCCAGCTAAGCTCCTACAATGAGCAGTTCTTC. Its protein product is CASSSQLSSYNEQFF.

V and J are TRBV30 and TRBJ2-5; D may be TRBD2 (5 bases). Between the trimmed V and J ends, which lost 3 bases and 5 bases, there was a span of 16 bases. The CDR3 covers 14 residues. Germline V gene sequence: CDR1 GTSNPN, CDR2 SVGIG (reference sequence). The chain's CDR3 is CAWRPGGAKETQYF. The CDR3 coding sequence is TGTGCCTGGAGGCCTGGAGGAGCGAAGGAGACCCAGTACTTC.

In this sample, this clonotype turned up many times. CDR3 nucleotide sequence: TGTGCCACCAGCGGACTAGCGGGACGGACAGATACGCAGTATTTT. This encodes CATSGLAGRTDTQYF. This chain connects TRBV24-1 to TRBJ2-3, with 12 bases identical to TRBD2. The length of the CDR3 is 15 residues. Looked up from germline, CDR1 is KGHDR and CDR2 is SFDVKD. The trim removed 7 bases at V and 3 bases at J, leaving 4 bases unmatched.

The V gene is TRBV30, the J gene TRBJ2-3; 12 nucleotides align to TRBD2. CDR1 is GTSNPN and CDR2 is SVGIG in the germline V gene (reference sequence). This CDR3 has 14 residues. CDR3 protein: CASGTSGFTDTQYF. In nucleotides, the CDR3 is TGTGCGAGCGGGACTAGCGGGTTCACAGATACGCAGTATTTT.

This clonotype was seen only a few times. V and J are TRBV9 and TRBJ2-1; D possibly uses TRBD1 or TRBD2 (6 bases each). The V end lost 4 bases, the J end lost 2 bases, and 25 bases lay between the germline ends. The CDR3 loop spans 19 amino acids. Per germline, CDR1 SGDLS and CDR2 YYNGEE. CDR3 amino acids: CASSSHAAGGGVTYNEQFF. The CDR3 DNA reads as TGTGCCAGCAGCTCTCACGCCGCCGGGGGCGGGGTCACCTACAATGAGCAGTTCTTC.

This clonotype showed up many times. The chain uses TRBV28 and TRBJ1-5, with TRBD1 identical over 12 bases. The CDR3 totals 16 residues. Looked up from germline, CDR1 is MDHEN and CDR2 is SYDVKM. The ends lost 6 bases at V and 6 bases at J; junction bases unmatched: 9. For the CDR3, the DNA is TGTGCCAGCAGCACCCCCGGGACAGGGGGCGGTCAGCCCCAGCATTTT. It translates to CASSTPGTGGGQPQHF.

The chain has TRBV19 and TRBJ2-2; TRBD2 matches at 7 bases. The CDR3 sequence is 13 residues long. After removal of 6 bases from V and 4 bases from J, the junction contained 2 bases not matched to a gene. The V gene's germline CDR1 is LNHDA and CDR2 SQIVND (reference sequence). CDR3 region: CASRGLSTGELFF. The CDR3 bases are TGTGCCAGTAGGGGACTATCCACCGGGGAGCTGTTTTTT.

This clonotype occurred a few times. The V and J genes are TRBV20-1 and TRBJ2-7; TRBD2 aligns across 9 bases. The V and J ends lost 0 bases and 2 bases, in that order; junction bases with no gene match: 5. CDR1 and CDR2 (germline): DFQATT, SNEGSKA (reference sequence). The CDR3 extends over 15 amino acids. The CDR3 loop reads CSARDPSGKPYEQYF. CDR3 DNA sequence: TGCAGTGCTAGAGACCCTAGCGGGAAACCCTACGAGCAGTACTTC.

The rearrangement uses TRBV20-1 and TRBJ2-1; 11 bases are shared with TRBD2. The V gene end was trimmed by 5 bases and the J gene end by 6 bases; junction bases not matched to a gene: 9. Per the germline V gene, CDR1 is DFQATT and CDR2 is SNEGSKA (reference sequence). The CDR3 covers 15 residues. The CDR3 bases are TGCAGTGCTCCATTAGCGGGAGGGTCCAGCAATGAGCAGTTCTTC. Encoded protein: CSAPLAGGSSNEQFF.

The V gene is TRBV20-1, the J gene TRBJ1-1; possible D gene TRBD1, 5 bases. V was shortened by 2 bases and J by 8 bases, with 12 bases between the two germline ends. This CDR3 has 12 amino acids. Germline V CDR1 and CDR2: DFQATT, SNEGSKA (reference sequence). For the CDR3, the DNA is TGCAGTGCTAGATCTGACAGCCCCGAAGCTTTCTTT. Translating gives CSARSDSPEAFF.

With regard to this clonotype: One end of the junction fails to match germline, which may point to a read error. The rearrangement links TRBV2 to TRBJ2-2; the D gene could be TRBD1 or TRBD2 (6 bases each). The germline V gene has CDR1 SNHLY and CDR2 FYNNEI. This CDR3 region has 15 residues. CDR3 in DNA: TGTGCCAGCAGCGAAGACCACAGGGAGGCCGGGGAGCTGTTTTTT. It translates to CASSEDHREAGELFF.

This clonotype was seen many times. CDR3 nucleotides: TGCGCCAGCAGCCCATGGACAGGGGCACCGATGAACACTGAAGCTTTCTTT. This gives the protein CASSPWTGAPMNTEAFF. This chain connects TRBV4-1 to TRBJ1-1, with 9 nucleotides matching TRBD1. This CDR3 contains 17 residues. The germline V gene encodes CDR1 MGHRA and CDR2 YSYEKL. V lost 4 bases to trimming and J lost 0 bases; unmatched junction nucleotides: 9.

This clonotype was counted many times. The chain recombines TRBV30 with TRBJ2-6; TRBD1 might be the D (5 bases). Germline values: CDR1 GTSNPN, CDR2 SVGIG (reference sequence). The V and J ends lost 3 bases and 1 base respectively, with 7 bases between them. This CDR3 is built from 14 residues. In nucleotides, the CDR3 is TGTGCCTGGAGGACAGCGTCTGGGGCCAACGTCCTGACTTTC. Translated: CAWRTASGANVLTF.

Ten or more counts support this clonotype. For the CDR3, the DNA is TGCAGCGTTGAAGCGGGACTAGCGGGGAGCACAGATACGCAGTATTTT. The encoded protein is CSVEAGLAGSTDTQYF. The chain recombines TRBV29-1 with TRBJ2-3; 13 bases map to TRBD2. CDR3 length equals 16 residues. J was trimmed by 0 bases and V by 1 base; bases with no gene match: 1. The germline gives CDR1 SQVTM, CDR2 ANQGSEA.

The CDR3 is CASRRQGAIDTGELFF. CDR3 DNA: TGTGCCAGTAGGCGACAGGGAGCGATCGACACCGGGGAGCTGTTTTTT. The chain uses TRBV19 and TRBJ2-2, with TRBD1 identical over 7 bases. This CDR3 spans 16 amino acids. The J segment lost 3 bases and the V segment lost 6 bases, leaving 10 bases of the junction unmatched. The germline gives CDR1 LNHDA, CDR2 SQIVND (reference sequence).

This clonotype showed up many times. The chain has TRBV20-1 and TRBJ2-1; a possible D gene is TRBD1 (5 bases). V was pared by 1 base and J by 7 bases, with 14 bases between. Germline CDR1 is DFQATT and CDR2 is SNEGSKA (reference sequence). The CDR3 extends over 14 amino acids. This CDR3 is CSARVNRSHNEQFF. The CDR3 nucleotides are TGCAGTGCTAGAGTAAACAGGTCACATAATGAGCAGTTCTTC.

The V gene is TRBV20-1, the J gene TRBJ1-4, with unresolved D. There are 15 residues in the CDR3. V lost 0 bases and J 8 bases, leaving 16 bases between the germline ends. Germline values: CDR1 DFQATT, CDR2 SNEGSKA (reference sequence). The CDR3 nucleotides are TGCAGTGCTAGAGATCACAACGGGTGGTCAGAAAAACTGTTTTTT. The encoded protein is CSARDHNGWSEKLFF.

The rearrangement links TRBV6-2 or TRBV6-3 to TRBJ2-1; D remains ambiguous. V lost 4 bases, J lost 4 bases, and 17 bases lay in between. In germline, CDR1 is MNHEY, CDR2 SVGEGT. The CDR3 has 16 residues. The CDR3: CASSSLTEKIYNEQFF. CDR3 nucleotides: TGTGCCAGCAGTTCCTTAACTGAGAAAATATACAATGAGCAGTTCTTC.

In its sample, this clonotype was seen many times. The CDR3 region is CASSSVAGGDNEQFF. CDR3 bases: TGTGCCAGCAGCTCGGTAGCGGGAGGGGACAATGAGCAGTTCTTC. The chain carries TRBV5-8 and TRBJ2-1, with 11 bases fitting TRBD2. CDR3 length: 15 residues. Per germline, CDR1 SGHTS and CDR2 YDEGEE. V was pared by 3 bases and J by 5 bases, with 4 bases of the junction left unmatched.

This clonotype was detected ten times or more. This rearrangement joins TRBV18 to TRBJ2-7; no definite D call. With 8 bases removed from V and 3 bases from J, the gap between germline ends came to 8 bases. This CDR3 region has 11 residues. In germline, CDR1 is KGHSH, CDR2 LQKENI. CDR3 sequence reads: CASSPDYEQYF. CDR3 sequence (DNA): TGTGCCAGCAGCCCCGACTACGAGCAGTACTTC.